What follows are 5 T cell receptor beta chains derived from one specimen sequenced in a study of tumor-infiltrating lymphocytes in primary liver carcinoma. With 500 ng total RNA as template and a constant-region primer, TCR beta cDNA was made. Employing slightly modified ARM-PCR, three nested multiplex PCR rounds were run, and these gave rise to the TCR beta libraries. Forward primers for TRBV1-TRBV30 and a C-beta reverse primer served the first two PCR rounds, at about 9 cycles each. In TCRdb, the multiplex PCR reads were re-called with MiXCR into one record per CDR3 protein. The sample shows 65,000 to 80,000 distinct CDR3 sequences, over 60% of them seen only once. Co-extracted RNA and DNA came from roughly 20-30 mg of unsorted bulk tissue. What was sequenced was liver tumor tissue from sampling region 4. Subset meaning: tumor region T4, right-lateral pole. All receptors derive from a man aged 35 to 55 with primary liver carcinoma and hepatitis B virus infection.

Remarks on this clonotype: One end of the junction varies from germline; a read error may be responsible. J is TRBJ2-3 and V is TRBV11-1; either TRBD1 or TRBD2 may fit D (5 bases each). The CDR3 totals 16 residues. Germline V lookup: CDR1 SGHAT, CDR2 FQDESV (reference sequence). CDR3 nucleotides: TGTGCCAGTAGCCTCGGGTCTAGCACACAAACAGGTACGCAGTATTTT. Translated: CASSLGSSTQTGTQYF.

About this clonotype: A much bigger clone sits one base away, suggesting this may be a read error. The rearrangement links TRBV30 to TRBJ2-3, with D hard to call. From germline, CDR1 is GTSNPN and CDR2 SVGIG (reference sequence). This CDR3 spans 13 amino acids. This CDR3 reads CAWSLPGSDMQYF. Written as DNA, the CDR3 is TGTGCCTGGAGTCTCCCGGGCTCAGATATGCAGTATTTT.

Concerning this clonotype itself: Relative to the germline gene, one junction end is altered; a read error may explain this. The chain recombines TRBV4-1 with TRBJ2-7; 10 bases are a match to TRBD2. Germline CDR1 MGHRA, CDR2 YSYEKL. CDR3 length: 17 amino acids. The CDR3 nucleotides are TGTGCCAGCAGACAACTCACACTAGCGGGGAGTACCTACGAGCAGTACTTC. Protein sequence: CASRQLTLAGSTYEQYF.

Notes on this clonotype: Sequence at one end of the junction differs from germline and may be a read error. The chain uses TRBV29-1 and TRBJ1-1, with TRBD1 as a possible D gene (6 bases). There are 13 residues in the CDR3. Per the germline V gene, CDR1 is SQVTM and CDR2 is ANQGSEA. In DNA, the CDR3 is TGCAGCGTTCAGAACAGGGAAGCCACTGACGCTTTCTTT. Protein: CSVQNREATDAFF.

The chain is built from TRBV11-2 and TRBJ2-7; D is undetermined. The CDR3 length is 14 residues. With 2 bases removed from V and 12 bases from J, the gap between germline ends came to 20 bases. Germline V gene lookup returns CDR1 SGHAT and CDR2 FQNNGV. CDR3 region: CASSLTDTAYKPYF. The CDR3 DNA sequence: TGTGCCAGCAGCTTAACCGACACTGCCTACAAGCCGTACTTC. The variable domain in full, with the rest retrieved from reference TRBV11-2 and TRBJ2-7, is EAGVAQSPRYKIIEKRQSVAFWCNPISGHATLYWYQQILGQGPKLLIQFQNNGVVDDSQLPKDRFSAERLKGVDSTLKIQPAKLEDSAVYLCASSLTDTAYKPYFGPGTRLTVT.